These 13 T cell receptor beta chains originate from one sample sequenced in a study of CD8+ T cells in alopecia areata. Sequencing templates came from extracted RNA that was reverse transcribed into cDNA. Assay used: immunoSEQ multiplex PCR; TCRdb lists only in-frame clones, some missing. This repertoire shows some 95,000 clones, around 47% found once; its top ten account for 18%. This sample's treatment: oral pan-JAK inhibitor, 5-10 mg twice daily. The sample in question was CD8+ T cells sorted from blood, obtained at week 24, from a patient treated with tofacitinib. The origin of the receptors is a human donor with alopecia areata.

This clone has only a few counts. This rearrangement joins TRBV9 to TRBJ2-2, with a possible D match to TRBD2 (6 bases). The germline gives CDR1 SGDLS, CDR2 YYNGEE. The CDR3 is 15 residues long. Deletions cut 0 bases from V and 3 bases from J, with 9 bases between. CDR3 in DNA: TGTGCCAGCAGCGTAGCGGGAGTCCACACCGGGGAGCTGTTTTTT. It translates to CASSVAGVHTGELFF.

The chain uses TRBV6-6 and TRBJ2-3; 12 bases agree with TRBD2. Germline values: CDR1 MNHNY, CDR2 SVGAGI (reference sequence). The length of the CDR3 is 15 residues. V dropped 5 bases and J dropped 5; count of bases not matched to a gene: 5. The CDR3 bases are TGTGCCAGCAGTCGGACTAGCGGGACGGGAGATACGCAGTATTTT. Translation: CASSRTSGTGDTQYF.

This clone was observed a few times. The V gene is TRBV7-9, the J gene TRBJ2-7; maybe TRBD1 (6 bases). CDR1 is SEHNR, CDR2 FQNEAQ, per germline (reference sequence). The CDR3 is made up of 14 amino acids. Trimming stripped 4 bases from V and 1 base from J, with 11 bases between. The CDR3 DNA reads TGTGCCAGCAGCTCCGGGCAGGGGTCCTACGAGCAGTACTTC. Translating it yields CASSSGQGSYEQYF.

This clone was detected a few times. The rearrangement joins TRBV7-3 to TRBJ2-3; 12 bases are a match to TRBD2. The V and J ends lost 5 bases and 3 bases, in that order; junction bases with no gene match: 3. The germline V gene encodes CDR1 SGHTA and CDR2 FQGTGA. The CDR3 has 15 amino acids. This chain's CDR3 is CASSRTSGTTDTQYF. The CDR3 region has the DNA TGTGCCAGCAGCCGGACTAGCGGGACAACAGATACGCAGTATTTT.

The chain has TRBV6-5 and TRBJ1-1; D is unresolved. V lost 0 bases, J lost 1 base, and 6 bases lay in between. Germline V gene lookup returns CDR1 MNHEY and CDR2 SVGAGI. There are 14 residues in the CDR3. The DNA of the CDR3 is TGTGCCAGCAGTTACTCCGTACGGAACACTGAAGCTTTCTTT. Its translation is CASSYSVRNTEAFF.

The sample holds a few counts of this clone. The chain carries TRBV30 and TRBJ2-3; D gene uncertain. The germline gives CDR1 GTSNPN, CDR2 SVGIG (reference sequence). V lost 0 bases and J 3 bases, leaving 7 bases between the germline ends. This CDR3 is 13 amino acids long. CDR3 in DNA: TGTGCCTGGAGTGTGAAGGGTACAGATACGCAGTATTTT. Its translation is CAWSVKGTDTQYF.

The rearrangement uses TRBV9 and TRBJ2-7, with a weak D call TRBD2 (8 bases). Germline CDR1 and CDR2: SGDLS and YYNGEE. The CDR3 contains 14 residues. V lost 4 bases to trimming and J lost 5 bases, with 16 bases between them. CDR3 sequence: CASSPGGTVDEQYF. The CDR3 nucleotides read TGTGCCAGCAGCCCGGGGGGGACAGTGGACGAGCAGTACTTC.

The gene calls are TRBV12-5 and TRBJ2-2; 7 bases map to TRBD2. The CDR3 is made up of 14 amino acids. The J segment lost 3 bases and the V segment lost 5 bases, leaving 3 bases of the junction unmatched. In germline, CDR1 is LGHNT, CDR2 FRNRAP. The CDR3 DNA reads as TGTGCTAGTGGTACTAGCGACTACACCGGGGAGCTGTTTTTT. As protein: CASGTSDYTGELFF.

This rearrangement joins TRBV4-2 to TRBJ1-5; TRBD1 matches at 7 bases. Germline V gene lookup returns CDR1 LGHNA and CDR2 YNFKEQ. J gave up 4 bases and V 3 bases, and 9 bases lay outside the gene matches. The CDR3 is 16 amino acids. Here the CDR3 DNA reads TGTGCCAGCAGCCAGGTTGGGACAGACCCAAATCAGCCCCAGCATTTT. It yields the protein CASSQVGTDPNQPQHF.

The count of this clone is one. V usage is TRBV4-3 and J usage is TRBJ1-5; 10 bases are shared with TRBD1. Germline V gives CDR1 LGHNA, CDR2 YSLEER. Germline trimming cut 4 bases from V and 6 bases from J; bases unmatched to any gene: 3. The CDR3 contains 14 residues. CDR3 DNA: TGCGCCAGCAGCCTCGACAGGGGGCGTCAGCCCCAGCATTTT. Translating it yields CASSLDRGRQPQHF.

CDR3 amino acids: CASSIQGGYEQYF. DNA of the CDR3: TGTGCCAGTAGTATACAGGGGGGCTACGAGCAGTACTTC. This chain connects TRBV19 to TRBJ2-7; D perhaps matches TRBD1 (7 bases). V dropped 2 bases and J dropped 3 bases, with 8 bases sitting between them. The CDR3 contains 13 residues. Germline CDR1 LNHDA, CDR2 SQIVND (reference sequence).

This clone appeared many times. The genes are TRBV19 and TRBJ1-5; tentatively, D is TRBD1 (5 bases). This CDR3 has 15 amino acids. Germline CDR1 LNHDA, CDR2 SQIVND (reference sequence). V lost 4 bases and J 3 bases, leaving 13 bases between the germline ends. CDR3 region: CASSNWGRINQPQHF. The CDR3 coding sequence is TGTGCCAGTAGTAATTGGGGACGGATCAATCAGCCCCAGCATTTT.

The CDR3 DNA follows: TGCGCCAGCAGCCAAGACGGGAGCGGGGCAGATACGCAGTATTTT. Amino acid sequence: CASSQDGSGADTQYF. V and J are TRBV4-1 and TRBJ2-3, with 7 nucleotides matching TRBD2. J lost 4 bases, V lost 0 bases, and 4 bases had no gene match. The CDR3 is 15 amino acids. CDR1 is MGHRA, CDR2 YSYEKL, per germline.